These 17 T cell receptor beta chains share one sample of origin, sequenced in a study of T cell responses to AZD1222 COVID-19 vaccine. The data were produced by immunoSEQ multiplex PCR, yet TCRdb's version contains in-frame clones alone and is incomplete. The sample consists of 130,000 or so clones, roughly 93% of them appearing once. The specimen comprised peripheral blood, sampled on day 0 of MenACWY control vaccination. These receptors originate from an adult in good health.

The table lists this clone with a count of one. The rearrangement joins TRBV28 to TRBJ1-2; 8 bases align to TRBD1. Trimming removed 3 bases from V and 5 bases from J; junction bases left unmatched: 5. In germline, CDR1 is MDHEN, CDR2 SYDVKM. The CDR3 has 14 amino acids. The CDR3 region has the DNA TGTGCCAGCAGTTTGGGCAGGGGGCATTATGGCTACACCTTC. Translation gives CASSLGRGHYGYTF.

The chain couples TRBV2 to TRBJ1-2, with no clear D. The CDR3 totals 12 residues. Germline V gene data show CDR1 as SNHLY and CDR2 as FYNNEI. Between the trimmed V and J ends, which lost 4 bases and 2 bases, there was a span of 5 bases. The CDR3 DNA sequence: TGTGCCAGCAGTGGCCAGAACTATGGCTACACCTTC. It codes for CASSGQNYGYTF.

The chain combines TRBV28 with TRBJ1-1; the D gene is possibly TRBD1 (6 bases). The length of the CDR3 is 17 residues. Trimming removed 4 bases from V and 3 bases from J, with 21 bases in between. CDR1 is MDHEN, CDR2 SYDVKM, per germline. Here the CDR3 reads CASSSPGVLMGDTEAFF. In nucleotides, the CDR3 is TGTGCCAGCAGTTCCCCAGGGGTTCTAATGGGAGACACTGAAGCTTTCTTT. The whole variable domain, filled in from reference TRBV28 and TRBJ1-1, reads DVKVTQSSRYLVKRTGEKVFLECVQDMDHENMFWYRQDPGLGLRLIYFSYDVKMKEKGDIPEGYSVSREKKERFSLILESASTNQTSMYLCASSSPGVLMGDTEAFFGQGTRLTVV.

This clone came up once. This rearrangement joins TRBV28 to TRBJ2-1; D is unclear. The CDR3 contains 17 residues. V gave up 7 bases and J gave up 2 bases, with 21 bases separating them. CDR1 MDHEN and CDR2 SYDVKM come from the germline V gene. CDR3: CASTPSGSALTYNEQFF. The CDR3 DNA is TGTGCCAGCACACCCTCCGGATCAGCGTTAACCTACAATGAGCAGTTCTTC.

The rearrangement links TRBV6-5 to TRBJ1-1; D ambiguous. This CDR3 has 12 residues. CDR1 is MNHEY and CDR2 is SVGAGI in the germline V gene. V dropped 6 bases and J dropped 3 bases, with 8 bases sitting between them. The CDR3 is CASSRVDTEAFF. CDR3 nucleotide sequence: TGTGCCAGCAGCCGGGTGGACACTGAAGCTTTCTTT.

V is TRBV14 and J is TRBJ2-1, with 7 bases identical to TRBD1. The CDR3 runs to 14 residues. V lost 0 bases, J lost 9 bases, and 5 bases stayed unmatched. Germline-derived CDR1 and CDR2 are SGHDN and FVKESK. CDR3 protein: CASSQEPPGGEQFF. The CDR3, as DNA: TGTGCCAGCAGCCAAGAACCCCCAGGGGGTGAGCAGTTCTTC.

The chain uses TRBV11-2 and TRBJ1-1; 8 bases are a match to TRBD1. This CDR3 has 15 residues. Unmatched junction bases numbered 8, after V lost 5 bases and J lost 3 bases. CDR1 SGHAT and CDR2 FQNNGV come from the germline V gene. The CDR3 spells CASSAWTGRDTEAFF. DNA of the CDR3: TGTGCCAGCAGCGCCTGGACAGGGAGGGACACTGAAGCTTTCTTT.

The chain uses TRBV2 and TRBJ1-6; 7 bases are shared with TRBD1. The CDR3 length is 13 residues. The junction had 3 bases not matched to a gene; V was cut back by 6 bases and J by 7 bases. The germline V gene encodes CDR1 SNHLY and CDR2 FYNNEI. The CDR3 coding sequence is TGTGCCAGCAGGCACAGGGGAAATTCACCCCTCCACTTT. Protein: CASRHRGNSPLHF.

The chain combines TRBV7-8 with TRBJ1-1; no definite D call. V lost 5 bases to trimming and J lost 1 base, with 11 bases between them. CDR3 length equals 14 residues. Germline V gene data show CDR1 as SGHVS and CDR2 as FQNEAQ. The CDR3 bases are TGTGCCAGCAGCGAACTTTGGGGGAACACTGAAGCTTTCTTT. This gives the protein CASSELWGNTEAFF.

The V gene is TRBV7-9, the J gene TRBJ2-7; D remains ambiguous. The V gene's germline CDR1 is SEHNR and CDR2 FQNEAQ (reference sequence). The ends were cut back, 5 bases at V and 3 bases at J, with 5 bases in the middle. This CDR3 has 11 amino acids. The CDR3 reads CASSADYEQYF. As DNA, the CDR3 is TGTGCCAGCAGCGCGGACTACGAGCAGTACTTC.

The chain links TRBV10-1 to TRBJ2-3; D unclear. This CDR3 spans 14 amino acids. Germline values: CDR1 WNHNN, CDR2 SYGVQD (reference sequence). V lost 3 bases and J 2 bases, leaving 9 bases between the germline ends. CDR3 in amino acids: CASSDGYDTDTQYF. CDR3 coding DNA: TGCGCCAGCAGTGATGGCTACGACACAGATACGCAGTATTTT.

The chain joins TRBV6-6 to TRBJ2-4; unclear D gene. Germline V CDR1 and CDR2: MNHNY, SVGAGI (reference sequence). The CDR3 is 13 residues long. Trimming took 8 bases from V and 0 from J, leaving 8 bases between them. CDR3 in amino acids: CASYGLAKNIQYF. CDR3 coding DNA: TGTGCCAGCTATGGCCTAGCCAAAAACATTCAGTACTTC.

The sample holds a few counts of this clone. The J gene is TRBJ1-2, the V gene TRBV2; no definite D call. In germline, CDR1 is SNHLY, CDR2 FYNNEI. The CDR3 spans 14 residues. Trimming stripped 2 bases from V and 0 bases from J, with 7 bases between. In DNA form, the CDR3 reads TGTGCCAGCAGTGAATCGGTTGCTAACTATGGCTACACCTTC. It specifies CASSESVANYGYTF.

V usage is TRBV12-3 or TRBV12-4 and J usage is TRBJ1-1; 8 bases are shared with TRBD1. The CDR3 has 13 amino acids. V dropped 7 bases and J dropped 5; count of bases not matched to a gene: 6. The CDR3 region has the DNA TGTGCCAGCATCCGGCAGGGGGCGACTGAAGCTTTCTTT. This translates into CASIRQGATEAFF.

This clone was detected only once. This sequence joins TRBV20-1 and TRBJ2-7; no reliable D call. The germline V gene encodes CDR1 DFQATT and CDR2 SNEGSKA (reference sequence). The CDR3 is 13 amino acids. Between the trimmed V and J ends, which lost 6 bases and 4 bases, there was a span of 16 bases. CDR3 nucleotides: TGCAGTGCGAGTCCATCCACGGATTACGAGCAGTACTTC. It codes for CSASPSTDYEQYF.

The V gene is TRBV3-1 (or the pseudogene TRBV3-2), the J gene TRBJ1-1, with D maybe TRBD1 (6 bases). Germline V CDR1 and CDR2: LGHDT, YNNKEL (reference sequence). This CDR3 is built from 13 residues. Trimming took off 5 bases at V and 3 bases at J, with 10 bases between the two ends. The CDR3 DNA reads as TGTGCCAGCAGCACAGGGAAGGACACTGAAGCTTTCTTT. It is translated as CASSTGKDTEAFF.

This clone has only one observation. The chain uses TRBV7-9 and TRBJ1-5, with TRBD1 matching 9 bases. This CDR3 is 15 amino acids long. Germline V gene data show CDR1 as SEHNR and CDR2 as FQNEAQ (reference sequence). The junction had 8 bases not matched to a gene; V was cut back by 6 bases and J by 5 bases. Here the CDR3 reads CASSRTGGVDQPQHF. The DNA of the CDR3 is TGTGCCAGCAGTCGTACAGGGGGCGTCGATCAGCCCCAGCATTTT.